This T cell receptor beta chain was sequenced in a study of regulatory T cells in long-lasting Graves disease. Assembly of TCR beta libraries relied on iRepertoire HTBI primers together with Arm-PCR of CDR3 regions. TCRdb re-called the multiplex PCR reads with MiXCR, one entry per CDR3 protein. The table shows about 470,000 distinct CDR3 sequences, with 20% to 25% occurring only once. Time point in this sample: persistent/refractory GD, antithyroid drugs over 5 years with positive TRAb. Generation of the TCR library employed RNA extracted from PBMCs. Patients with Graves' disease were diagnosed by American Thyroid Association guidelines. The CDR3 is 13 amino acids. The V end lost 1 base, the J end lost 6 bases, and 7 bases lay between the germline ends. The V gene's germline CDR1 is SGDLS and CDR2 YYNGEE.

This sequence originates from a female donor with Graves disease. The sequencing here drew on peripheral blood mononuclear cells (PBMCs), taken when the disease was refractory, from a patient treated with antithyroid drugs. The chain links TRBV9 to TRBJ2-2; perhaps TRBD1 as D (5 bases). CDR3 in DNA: TGTGCCAGCAGCGTAAGGGGCGCCGGGGAGCTGTTTTTT. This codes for CASSVRGAGELFF.